This entry is about one T cell receptor beta chain. Antigen unknown. These data originate in a study of a mutant IDH1 vaccine in newly diagnosed glioma. Study information: Visits V12 and V13 fell at weeks 35 and 47, respectively.

Study-level points and caveats: Vaccination elicited immune responses in 80% to 95% of patients. There seemed to be no relation between pseudoprogression and changes in top peripheral T cell clonotypes.

Measured with immunoSEQ multiplex PCR; TCRdb has only the in-frame clones, and not every one. Of about 55,000 clones in the sample, around four fifths were seen once. Trimming cost V 3 bases and J 4 bases; bases outside gene matches: 7. CDR3 length equals 15 residues. Germline V gene sequence: CDR1 SGHDT, CDR2 YYEEEE. Time point described: week 35, safety follow-up. What each vaccine dose contained was 300 ug of mutant IDH1 20-mer peptide, accompanied by topical imiquimod. The chain uses TRBV5-6 and TRBJ2-1, with TRBD2 matching over 7 bases. Sequences were derived from PBMCs, sampled from a glioma patient whose treatment included an IDH1 peptide vaccine. The receptor was isolated from a woman under 30 with glioma. The CDR3 DNA is TGTGCCAGCAGCTGGACCGGGAGGTATTACAATGAGCAGTTCTTC. It is translated as CASSWTGRYYNEQFF.